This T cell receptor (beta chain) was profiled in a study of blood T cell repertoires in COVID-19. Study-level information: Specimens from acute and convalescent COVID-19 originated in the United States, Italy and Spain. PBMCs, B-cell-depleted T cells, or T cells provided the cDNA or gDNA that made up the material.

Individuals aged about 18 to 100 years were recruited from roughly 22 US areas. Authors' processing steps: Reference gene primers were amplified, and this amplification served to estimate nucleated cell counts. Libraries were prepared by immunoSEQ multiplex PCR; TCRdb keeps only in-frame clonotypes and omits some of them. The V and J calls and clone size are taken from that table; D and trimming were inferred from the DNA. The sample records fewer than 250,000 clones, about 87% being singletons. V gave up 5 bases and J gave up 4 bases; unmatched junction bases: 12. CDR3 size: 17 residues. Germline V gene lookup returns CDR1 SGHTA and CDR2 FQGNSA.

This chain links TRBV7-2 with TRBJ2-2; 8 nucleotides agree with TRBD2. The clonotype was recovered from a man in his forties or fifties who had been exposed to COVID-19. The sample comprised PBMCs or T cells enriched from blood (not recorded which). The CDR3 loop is CASSLRTSWGGTGELFF. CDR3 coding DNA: TGTGCCAGCAGCCTCCGGACTAGCTGGGGTGGCACCGGGGAGCTGTTTTTT.